This T cell receptor beta chain was observed in a study of radiotherapy plus CTLA-4 blockade in lung cancer. Study-level points and caveats: Radiotherapy was combined with ipilimumab, and tumor-derived TCR clones then expanded in blood. Interferon-beta, together with early blood T cell clone dynamics, reportedly best predicted response.

V was cut by 5 bases and J by 7 bases, with 26 bases left in between. Germline-derived CDR1 and CDR2 are MNHEY and SMNVEV (reference sequence). This CDR3 contains 17 residues. Turning to this clone: Its antigen is unknown.

TCRdb's copy holds only in-frame clones and misses some; the assay was immunoSEQ multiplex PCR. The data contain tens of thousands of clones, approximately 82% of them singletons. Lung cancer patients with chemo-refractory metastatic non-small-cell disease were given focal radiation plus CTLA-4 blockade with ipilimumab. This clonotype originated in a human donor with non-small cell lung cancer who had stable disease on radiotherapy plus ipilimumab. The chain is built from TRBV27 and TRBJ1-2; possibly TRBD1 for D (6 bases). Source: peripheral blood, taken from a patient treated with radiotherapy plus ipilimumab. The CDR3 nucleotides are TGTGCCAGCAGTCCAAATCTCCGGACAGCTCTCTATGCTGGCTACACCTTC. Encoded protein: CASSPNLRTALYAGYTF.